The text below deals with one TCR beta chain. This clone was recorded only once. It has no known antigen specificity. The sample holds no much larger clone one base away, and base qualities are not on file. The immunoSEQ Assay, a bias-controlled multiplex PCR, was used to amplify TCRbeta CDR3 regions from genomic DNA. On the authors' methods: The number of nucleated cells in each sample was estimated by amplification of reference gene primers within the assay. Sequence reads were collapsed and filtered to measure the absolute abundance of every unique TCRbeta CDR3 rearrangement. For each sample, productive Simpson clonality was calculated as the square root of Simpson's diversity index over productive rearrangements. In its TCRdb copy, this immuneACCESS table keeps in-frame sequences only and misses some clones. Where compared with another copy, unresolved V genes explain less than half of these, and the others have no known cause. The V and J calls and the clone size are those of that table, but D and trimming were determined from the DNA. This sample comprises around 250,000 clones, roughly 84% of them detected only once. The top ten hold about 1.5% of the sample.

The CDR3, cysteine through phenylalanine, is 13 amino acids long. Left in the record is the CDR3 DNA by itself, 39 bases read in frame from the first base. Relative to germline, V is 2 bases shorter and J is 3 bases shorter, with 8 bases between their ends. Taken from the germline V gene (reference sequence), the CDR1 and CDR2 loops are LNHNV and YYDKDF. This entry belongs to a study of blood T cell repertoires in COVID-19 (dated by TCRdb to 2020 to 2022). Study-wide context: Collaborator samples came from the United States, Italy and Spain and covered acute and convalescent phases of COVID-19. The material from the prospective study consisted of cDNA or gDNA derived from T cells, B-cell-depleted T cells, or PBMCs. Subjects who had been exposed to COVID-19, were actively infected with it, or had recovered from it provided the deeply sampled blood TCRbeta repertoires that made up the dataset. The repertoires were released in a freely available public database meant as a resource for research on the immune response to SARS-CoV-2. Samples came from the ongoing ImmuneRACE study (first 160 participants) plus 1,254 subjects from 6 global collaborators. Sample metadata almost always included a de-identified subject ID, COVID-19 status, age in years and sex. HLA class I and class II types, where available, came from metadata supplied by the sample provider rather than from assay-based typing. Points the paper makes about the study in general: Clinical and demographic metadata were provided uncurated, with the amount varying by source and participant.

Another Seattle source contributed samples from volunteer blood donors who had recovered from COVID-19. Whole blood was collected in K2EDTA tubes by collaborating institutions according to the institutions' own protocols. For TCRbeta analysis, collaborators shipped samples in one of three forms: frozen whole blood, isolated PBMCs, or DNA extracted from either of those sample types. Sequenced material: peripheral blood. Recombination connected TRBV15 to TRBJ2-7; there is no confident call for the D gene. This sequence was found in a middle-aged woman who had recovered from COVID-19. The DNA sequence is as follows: TGTGCCACCAGCAGACCTGGAGACTACGAGCAGTACTTC. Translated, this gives CATSRPGDYEQYF.